What follows are 26 T cell receptor beta chains derived from one specimen sequenced in a study of radiation and T cells in renal cell carcinoma. Method: immunoSEQ multiplex PCR; TCRdb's copy keeps in-frame clones and lacks some. The table shows 25,000 to 30,000 clones, with 81% occurring only once. Documented time point: blood 2 weeks post-SBRT. Described treatment: 15 Gy SBRT to primary tumor, nephrectomy 4 weeks later. Sequenced material: blood, taken from a patient whose treatment included radiotherapy and nephrectomy. The receptors derive from a man aged 55 to 69 with renal cell carcinoma.

The rearrangement joins TRBV7-3 to TRBJ1-1, with a weak D call TRBD1 (5 bases). The germline V and J ends were trimmed by 5 bases and 4 bases, with 17 bases remaining between them. CDR1 is SGHTA, CDR2 FQGTGA, per germline. This CDR3 region has 15 residues. Here the CDR3 reads CASSPDPGRFTEAFF. The CDR3 DNA follows: TGTGCCAGCAGCCCGGACCCAGGGAGGTTCACTGAAGCTTTCTTT.

This sequence joins TRBV15 and TRBJ2-1; TRBD1 agrees at 7 bases. In germline, CDR1 is LNHNV, CDR2 YYDKDF (reference sequence). The CDR3 has 17 amino acids. The V segment lost 1 base and the J segment 1 base; nucleotides outside the gene matches: 7. In nucleotides, the CDR3 is TGTGCCACCAGCAGAGGCCCCGGGACAGCTTCCTACAATGAGCAGTTCTTC. Encoded protein: CATSRGPGTASYNEQFF.

The chain carries TRBV12-5 and TRBJ2-5; unclear D gene. Germline V gives CDR1 LGHNT, CDR2 FRNRAP. V was cut by 4 bases and J by 3 bases, with 9 bases left in between. This CDR3 contains 13 residues. The CDR3, as DNA: TGTGCTAGTGGTTGGGGTGAAGAAGAGACCCAGTACTTC. The encoded protein is CASGWGEEETQYF.

This clone was found once. The CDR3 here is CASSAAAKRGTQYF. For the CDR3, the DNA is TGTGCCAGCAGTGCGGCCGCGAAGAGGGGGACCCAGTACTTC. The chain couples TRBV2 to TRBJ2-5; tentatively, D is TRBD1 or TRBD2 (5 bases each). CDR3 length: 14 residues. The V gene lost 4 bases and the J gene lost 7 bases, with 16 bases spanning the gap. Germline loops: CDR1 SNHLY, CDR2 FYNNEI.

The chain carries TRBV5-1 and TRBJ1-3; no clear D gene. V was clipped by 0 bases and J by 4 bases, with 8 bases between them. CDR3 length equals 14 residues. Germline values: CDR1 SGHRS, CDR2 YFSETQ. CDR3 DNA sequence: TGCGCCAGCAGCTTGGGGGCAGTAGGAAACACCATATATTTT. Amino acid sequence: CASSLGAVGNTIYF.

J is TRBJ2-3 and V is TRBV7-9, with D hard to call. V was pared by 1 base and J by 2 bases, with 7 bases between. Per the germline V gene, CDR1 is SEHNR and CDR2 is FQNEAQ (reference sequence). The CDR3 is 14 amino acids. Written as DNA, the CDR3 is TGTGCCAGCAGCTTAGTCTATCCCACAGATACGCAGTATTTT. Translated: CASSLVYPTDTQYF.

V is TRBV6-5 and J is TRBJ2-5; TRBD1 is a possible D gene (5 bases). The CDR3 totals 14 residues. The germline CDR1 and CDR2 sequences are MNHEY and SVGAGI. The V gene lost 5 bases and the J gene lost 0 bases, with 10 bases spanning the gap. The CDR3 reads CASSRRQYQETQYF. The CDR3 nucleotides read TGTGCCAGCAGTCGACGACAGTACCAAGAGACCCAGTACTTC.

J is TRBJ1-2 and V is TRBV19; 8 nucleotides match TRBD1. CDR1 and CDR2 (germline): LNHDA, SQIVND (reference sequence). CDR3 length: 16 residues. The J segment lost 4 bases and the V segment lost 5 bases, leaving 12 bases of the junction unmatched. The CDR3 nucleotides are TGTGCCAGTAGTGGGTTATCAGGGGGCTCGGGCTATGGCTACACCTTC. This codes for CASSGLSGGSGYGYTF. The full variable domain, completed using reference TRBV19 and TRBJ1-2, is DGGITQSPKYLFRKEGQNVTLSCEQNLNHDAMYWYRQDPGQGLRLIYYSQIVNDFQKGDIAEGYSVSREKKESFPLTVTSAQKNPTAFYLCASSGLSGGSGYGYTFGSGTRLTVV.

V is TRBV5-1 and J is TRBJ1-3; D is ambiguous. CDR3 length: 15 residues. Trimming left V 0 bases short and J 0 bases short, with 7 bases between. Looked up from germline, CDR1 is SGHRS and CDR2 is YFSETQ. The CDR3 reads CASSLEHSSGNTIYF. The CDR3 nucleotides read TGCGCCAGCAGCTTGGAACATTCCTCTGGAAACACCATATATTTT.

The chain combines TRBV5-6 with TRBJ2-1, with 14 bases that match TRBD2. CDR3 length equals 17 residues. Germline V gene data show CDR1 as SGHDT and CDR2 as YYEEEE. J was trimmed by 4 bases and V by 0 bases; bases with no gene match: 3. CDR3 sequence reads: CASSLGLAGGLYNEQFF. Written as DNA, the CDR3 is TGTGCCAGCAGCTTGGGACTAGCGGGAGGGCTATACAATGAGCAGTTCTTC.

In its sample, this clone was seen a few times. The rearrangement links TRBV5-1 to TRBJ2-3; possibly TRBD1 for D (6 bases). CDR1 is SGHRS and CDR2 is YFSETQ in the germline V gene. CDR3 length: 16 residues. Trimming stripped 0 bases from V and 2 bases from J, with 13 bases between. CDR3 amino acids: CASSLAEGGITDTQYF. In DNA, the CDR3 is TGCGCCAGCAGCTTGGCGGAAGGGGGAATCACAGATACGCAGTATTTT.

The chain combines TRBV11-2 with TRBJ2-3, with a tentative D call TRBD1 (6 bases). Between the trimmed V and J ends, which lost 4 bases and 10 bases, there was a span of 15 bases. CDR1 SGHAT and CDR2 FQNNGV come from the germline V gene. The CDR3 runs to 13 residues. CDR3 sequence: CASSSLTGLAQYF. The CDR3 DNA reads TGTGCCAGCAGCTCGTTGACAGGCTTGGCGCAGTATTTT.

The chain employs TRBV6-6 and TRBJ2-7; D possibly corresponds to TRBD2 (5 bases). The CDR3 extends over 14 amino acids. Germline V gene sequence: CDR1 MNHNY, CDR2 SVGAGI (reference sequence). Trimming left V 0 bases short and J 4 bases short, with 10 bases between. This CDR3 reads CASSYSLAKYEQYF. In DNA form, the CDR3 reads TGTGCCAGCAGTTACTCCCTAGCAAAGTACGAGCAGTACTTC.

The V gene is TRBV6-5, the J gene TRBJ1-4, with unresolved D. The CDR3 length is 15 residues. The germline V gene has CDR1 MNHEY and CDR2 SVGAGI. Trimming took 0 bases from V and 8 from J, leaving 13 bases between them. The CDR3 spells CASSYSGREGEKLFF. DNA of the CDR3: TGTGCCAGCAGTTACTCGGGGAGGGAGGGAGAAAAACTGTTTTTT.

The chain couples TRBV2 to TRBJ1-1; D uncertain. Germline CDR1 and CDR2: SNHLY and FYNNEI. V was shortened by 4 bases and J by 1 base, with 16 bases between the two germline ends. The CDR3 runs to 16 residues. The DNA of the CDR3 is TGTGCCAGCAGTGGTCCTAGGAGGGCTAAGAACACTGAAGCTTTCTTT. Its translation is CASSGPRRAKNTEAFF.

The chain combines TRBV29-1 with TRBJ1-1, with TRBD1 identical over 8 bases. Trimming removed 7 bases from V and 1 base from J; junction bases left unmatched: 8. The CDR3 sequence is 14 residues long. Germline-derived CDR1 and CDR2 are SQVTM and ANQGSEA. The CDR3 spells CSGGGGQANTEAFF. CDR3 coding DNA: TGCAGCGGTGGCGGGGGACAGGCGAACACTGAAGCTTTCTTT.

This rearrangement joins TRBV5-1 to TRBJ2-3, with D tentatively TRBD2 (5 bases). Trimming pared 4 bases from V and 2 bases from J, leaving 17 bases between. Germline values: CDR1 SGHRS, CDR2 YFSETQ. The CDR3 is 16 amino acids. CDR3 region: CASSLLKGANTDTQYF. CDR3 bases: TGCGCCAGCAGCCTTCTTAAGGGAGCGAACACAGATACGCAGTATTTT. The full variable domain, its missing parts supplied by reference TRBV5-1 and TRBJ2-3, is KAGVTQTPRYLIKTRGQQVTLSCSPISGHRSVSWYQQTPGQGLQFLFEYFSETQRNKGNFPGRFSGRQFSNSRSEMNVSTLELGDSALYLCASSLLKGANTDTQYFGPGTRLTVL.

The V call is TRBV7-2, the J call TRBJ2-5; TRBD2 is a possible D gene (6 bases). Germline-derived CDR1 and CDR2 are SGHTA and FQGNSA. Trimming removed 1 base at V and 7 bases at J, with 16 bases between. The CDR3 loop spans 15 amino acids. DNA of the CDR3: TGTGCCAGCAGCTTAGTGGCGGGACCCGGGAGGACCCAGTACTTC. This sequence encodes CASSLVAGPGRTQYF.

The V gene is TRBV7-2, the J gene TRBJ2-1, with 10 bases aligning to TRBD1. Germline values: CDR1 SGHTA, CDR2 FQGNSA. V shed 1 base, J shed 2 bases, and the junction held 2 bases outside the gene matches. The CDR3 loop spans 16 amino acids. The CDR3 DNA reads TGTGCCAGCAGCTTAGTTGGGACAGGGGCCTACAATGAGCAGTTCTTC. It specifies CASSLVGTGAYNEQFF.

V gene TRBV7-4 combines with J gene TRBJ2-7, with 12 bases that match TRBD2. V lost 0 bases, J lost 3 bases, and 9 bases stayed unmatched. The V gene's germline CDR1 is SGHVT and CDR2 SQSDAQ. CDR3 length: 18 residues. CDR3 sequence reads: CASSLAMTSGSVFYEQYF. CDR3 in DNA: TGTGCCAGCAGCTTAGCTATGACTAGCGGGAGTGTGTTCTACGAGCAGTACTTC.

CDR3 coding DNA: TGTGCCAGCAGCTTAGAATTCCAGTCGCGGGCTTTCTTT. This gives the protein CASSLEFQSRAFF. The V and J genes are TRBV11-3 and TRBJ1-1, with D hard to call. From germline, CDR1 is SGHNT and CDR2 YENEEA. The CDR3 length is 13 residues. V was cut by 0 bases and J by 11 bases, with 13 bases left in between. Full variable domain (rest looked up from reference TRBV11-3 and TRBJ1-1): EAGVVQSPRYKIIEKKQPVAFWCNPISGHNTLYWYLQNLGQGPELLIRYENEEAVDDSQLPKDRFSAERLKGVDSTLKIQPAELGDSAVYLCASSLEFQSRAFFGQGTRLTVV.

The V gene is TRBV10-3, the J gene TRBJ2-7, with 10 nucleotides matching TRBD1. The CDR3 extends over 14 amino acids. Trimming took 4 bases from V and 6 from J; bases not matched to a gene: 6. Germline CDR1 ENHRY, CDR2 SYGVKD. DNA for the CDR3: TGTGCCATCAGTGGAGGGACAGGGGAGGGCGAGCAGTACTTC. Encoded protein: CAISGGTGEGEQYF.

This chain uses TRBV18 with TRBJ1-2, with D maybe TRBD1 (6 bases). This CDR3 spans 13 amino acids. Germline CDR1 and CDR2: KGHSH and LQKENI. V shed 1 base and J shed 6 bases, with 9 bases lying between them. The CDR3: CASSPLTGNGYTF. The DNA for the CDR3 is TGTGCCAGCTCACCACTTACAGGGAATGGCTACACCTTC.

J is TRBJ1-2 and V is TRBV7-9; maybe TRBD1 (6 bases). The CDR3 totals 16 residues. V lost 1 base and J lost 3, with 15 bases in between. The germline gives CDR1 SEHNR, CDR2 FQNEAQ (reference sequence). CDR3 sequence: CASSLGGASIHYGYTF. The CDR3 DNA reads TGTGCCAGCAGCTTAGGGGGGGCCAGTATCCACTATGGCTACACCTTC. The complete variable domain, with remaining parts taken from reference TRBV7-9 and TRBJ1-2, reads DTGVSQNPRHKITKRGQNVTFRCDPISEHNRLYWYRQTLGQGPEFLTYFQNEAQLEKSRLLSDRFSAERPKGSFSTLEIQRTEQGDSAMYLCASSLGGASIHYGYTFGSGTRLTVV.

The chain couples TRBV9 to TRBJ1-3, with D perhaps TRBD1 (5 bases). Germline lookup yields CDR1 SGDLS and CDR2 YYNGEE. The V gene lost 3 bases and the J gene lost 0 bases, with 13 bases spanning the gap. The CDR3 sequence is 16 residues long. This chain's CDR3 is CASSAKLGPSGNTIYF. The CDR3 nucleotides read TGTGCCAGCAGCGCAAAACTGGGACCCTCTGGAAACACCATATATTTT.

The chain couples TRBV7-9 to TRBJ2-1; weak D call: TRBD2 (6 bases). V shed 0 bases and J shed 9 bases, with 15 bases lying between them. Germline V gives CDR1 SEHNR, CDR2 FQNEAQ (reference sequence). This CDR3 comprises 15 residues. CDR3 bases: TGTGCCAGCAGCTTAGCGGGTGGGACTGGCACTGAGCAGTTCTTC. Translation gives CASSLAGGTGTEQFF.